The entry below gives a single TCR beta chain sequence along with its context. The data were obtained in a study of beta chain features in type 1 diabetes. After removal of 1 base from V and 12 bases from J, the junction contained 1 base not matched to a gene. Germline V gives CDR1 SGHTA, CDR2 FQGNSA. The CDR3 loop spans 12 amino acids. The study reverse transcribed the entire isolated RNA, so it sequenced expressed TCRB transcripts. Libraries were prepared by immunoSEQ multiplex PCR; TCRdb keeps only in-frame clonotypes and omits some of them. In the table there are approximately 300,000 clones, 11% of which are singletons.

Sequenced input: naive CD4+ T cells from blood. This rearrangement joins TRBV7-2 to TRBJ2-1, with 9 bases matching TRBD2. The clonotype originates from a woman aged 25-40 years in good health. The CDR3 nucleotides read TGTGCCAGCAGCTTAGAGACTAGCGGGCAGTTCTTC. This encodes CASSLETSGQFF.